Below, 28 T cell receptor beta chains from the same sample are listed, as sequenced in a study of shared clonotypes between healthy human individuals. Only CD45RO-negative cells positively selected for CCR7 counted as naive CD8 cells, so terminally differentiated effector memory CD45RA+ cells were excluded. Assay: immunoSEQ multiplex PCR; the TCRdb copy retains only in-frame clones and omits some. The sample contains under 700,000 clones, 95% of which appear only once. The sample taken for sequencing was naive CD8+ T cells sorted from blood. These receptors all come from a woman aged 25 to 39 in good health.

The chain combines TRBV2 with TRBJ1-4; D may be TRBD1 (6 bases). There are 12 residues in the CDR3. From germline, CDR1 is SNHLY and CDR2 FYNNEI. The V gene lost 6 bases and the J gene lost 8 bases, with 10 bases spanning the gap. Written as DNA, the CDR3 is TGTGCCAGCAGAGGGGGTAGGGAAAAACTGTTTTTT. Protein product: CASRGGREKLFF.

The chain carries TRBV18 and TRBJ2-2; no firm D call. Trimming took 3 bases from V and 6 from J, leaving 8 bases between them. The CDR3 consists of 13 residues. CDR1 is KGHSH, CDR2 LQKENI, per germline. The CDR3 bases are TGTGCCAGCTCACCCCCCACGGCCGGGGAGCTGTTTTTT. Residues: CASSPPTAGELFF.

V usage is TRBV6-5 and J usage is TRBJ2-1; D is possibly TRBD1 or TRBD2 (5 bases each). There are 14 residues in the CDR3. In germline, CDR1 is MNHEY, CDR2 SVGAGI. Trimming cost V 8 bases and J 2 bases, with 13 bases left between them. As DNA, the CDR3 is TGTGCCAGCGGGGCTCTAGCTGCCTACAATGAGCAGTTCTTC. It codes for CASGALAAYNEQFF.

The V call is TRBV6-5, the J call TRBJ2-7; 9 nucleotides line up with TRBD2. V shed 2 bases, J shed 3 bases, and the junction held 2 bases outside the gene matches. This CDR3 has 14 residues. The germline V gene encodes CDR1 MNHEY and CDR2 SVGAGI. The CDR3 reads CASSYGGRGYEQYF. The CDR3 DNA sequence: TGTGCCAGCAGTTACGGCGGGAGGGGCTACGAGCAGTACTTC.

The CDR3 loop is CASRSGRPEAFF. The CDR3 DNA is TGTGCCAGCAGGTCAGGGAGACCTGAAGCTTTCTTT. V usage is TRBV2 and J usage is TRBJ1-1; a possible D gene is TRBD1 (5 bases). V was trimmed by 6 bases and J by 6 bases, leaving 11 bases between them. CDR1 SNHLY and CDR2 FYNNEI come from the germline V gene. The CDR3 is 12 residues long.

The V gene is TRBV7-9, the J gene TRBJ2-2; D gene unclear. Deletions cut 2 bases from V and 1 base from J, with 11 bases between. Germline assignment: CDR1 SEHNR and CDR2 FQNEAQ (reference sequence). There are 16 residues in the CDR3. The CDR3 nucleotides are TGTGCCAGCAGCTTAATTGGTTTTCGGAACACCGGGGAGCTGTTTTTT. Protein: CASSLIGFRNTGELFF.

The rearrangement uses TRBV29-1 and TRBJ2-1, with D unclear. Germline V gene data show CDR1 as SQVTM and CDR2 as ANQGSEA. The CDR3 loop spans 9 amino acids. CDR3 nucleotide sequence: TGCGAGATTAGCAATGAGCAGTTCTTC. Translation: CEISNEQFF.

A word on this clone: The sample contains more than one DNA sequence encoding this CDR3. The rearrangement links TRBV27 to TRBJ2-7; D is uncertain. Trimming pared 6 bases from V and 1 base from J, leaving 10 bases between. Looked up from germline, CDR1 is MNHEY and CDR2 is SMNVEV (reference sequence). This CDR3 has 13 residues. The CDR3 loop reads CASSSGGSYEQYF. The CDR3 bases are TGTGCCAGCAGCTCCGGTGGTTCCTACGAGCAGTACTTC.

This sequence joins TRBV5-6 and TRBJ2-1, with 9 bases lining up with TRBD1. The CDR3 has 12 amino acids. Germline V CDR1 and CDR2: SGHDT, YYEEEE. The V segment lost 3 bases and the J segment 10 bases; nucleotides outside the gene matches: 2. CDR3 in DNA: TGTGCCAGCAGCTGGACAGGGGACGAGCAGTTCTTC. Its protein product is CASSWTGDEQFF.

The CDR3 bases are TGTGCCAGCAGTTTATTGCGCACTGAAGCTTTCTTT. It translates to CASSLLRTEAFF. V gene TRBV28 combines with J gene TRBJ1-1; D gene ambiguous. This CDR3 contains 12 residues. V gave up 1 base and J gave up 4 bases, with 4 bases separating them. Germline V gene sequence: CDR1 MDHEN, CDR2 SYDVKM.

Here the CDR3 reads CASSIRTGQGSYEQYF. CDR3 DNA: TGTGCCAGTAGTATAAGAACGGGACAGGGGTCTTACGAGCAGTACTTC. The chain employs TRBV19 and TRBJ2-7, with TRBD1 identical over 10 bases. The CDR3 totals 16 residues. Germline CDR1 and CDR2: LNHDA and SQIVND (reference sequence). With 2 bases clipped from V and 4 bases from J, the junction kept 8 bases outside the gene matches.

This chain uses TRBV10-3 with TRBJ2-2, with D unresolved. The CDR3 runs to 14 residues. V lost 7 bases, J lost 2 bases, and 11 bases lay in between. Germline lookup yields CDR1 ENHRY and CDR2 SYGVKD. The CDR3 is CAITSQANTGELFF. As DNA, the CDR3 is TGTGCCATCACGTCGCAGGCTAACACCGGGGAGCTGTTTTTT.

This chain joins TRBV27 and TRBJ2-2; 10 bases agree with TRBD1. The CDR3 covers 16 residues. CDR1 is MNHEY and CDR2 is SMNVEV in the germline V gene (reference sequence). Losses at the gene ends were 7 bases for V and 4 bases for J; bases not matched to a gene: 9. The CDR3 DNA reads TGTGCCAGCACTAAGACAGGGGGCGAGGGCACCGGGGAGCTGTTTTTT. Protein product: CASTKTGGEGTGELFF.

This chain joins TRBV28 and TRBJ2-5; D is possibly TRBD1 (6 bases). Germline V gene lookup returns CDR1 MDHEN and CDR2 SYDVKM. This CDR3 contains 16 residues. Trimming shortened V by 6 bases and J by 3 bases, and 20 bases separated the two germline ends. The CDR3 nucleotides read TGTGCCAGCAGCTCCTCTTCGACAGGTCGGAAAGAGACCCAGTACTTC. Translated, it gives CASSSSSTGRKETQYF.

The chain employs TRBV5-4 and TRBJ2-1, with 9 nucleotides matching TRBD2. Per the germline V gene, CDR1 is SGHNT and CDR2 is YYREEE (reference sequence). Unmatched junction bases numbered 6, after V lost 1 base and J lost 7 bases. This CDR3 region has 15 residues. This chain's CDR3 is CASSLNPTSGNEQFF. As DNA, the CDR3 is TGTGCCAGCAGCTTGAACCCCACTAGCGGGAATGAGCAGTTCTTC.

As for this clone: Other nucleotide sequences from this sample produce the same CDR3. This chain links TRBV6-5 with TRBJ2-2, with 10 bases that match TRBD2. The CDR3 contains 16 residues. V dropped 2 bases and J dropped 2; count of bases not matched to a gene: 2. CDR1 is MNHEY, CDR2 SVGAGI, per germline. CDR3 residues: CASSYGLAVNTGELFF. CDR3 nucleotide sequence: TGTGCCAGCAGTTACGGACTAGCGGTAAACACCGGGGAGCTGTTTTTT.

V usage is TRBV6-1 and J usage is TRBJ2-7; perhaps TRBD2 as D (6 bases). V lost 7 bases to trimming and J lost 0 bases, with 16 bases between them. The CDR3 covers 15 residues. Per the germline V gene, CDR1 is MNHNS and CDR2 is SASEGT. The CDR3 bases are TGTGCCAGCACCTTTGGCGGGATAGCCTCCTACGAGCAGTACTTC. Translating gives CASTFGGIASYEQYF.

The chain employs TRBV28 and TRBJ2-7; 10 nucleotides match TRBD1. Germline assignment: CDR1 MDHEN and CDR2 SYDVKM. V lost 3 bases and J lost 1; bases outside the gene matches: 3. CDR3 length: 15 amino acids. CDR3 in amino acids: CASSLMGQGSYEQYF. For the CDR3, the DNA is TGTGCCAGCAGTTTGATGGGACAGGGGTCCTACGAGCAGTACTTC.

The chain employs TRBV7-8 and TRBJ2-7; 9 bases are shared with TRBD2. The length of the CDR3 is 15 residues. The trim removed 0 bases at V and 2 bases at J, leaving 2 bases unmatched. The germline V gene encodes CDR1 SGHVS and CDR2 FQNEAQ. The CDR3 bases are TGTGCCAGCAGCTTAGCGGGACTAGCAGCCTACGAGCAGTACTTC. The encoded protein is CASSLAGLAAYEQYF.

The V and J genes are TRBV14 and TRBJ2-5, with TRBD2 identical over 10 bases. The tail of the sequence fits TRBJ2-7 better, so the J call may be wrong. CDR3 size: 13 residues. The germline V gene encodes CDR1 SGHDN and CDR2 FVKESK. In DNA, the CDR3 is TGTGCCAGCAGCCAAACTAGCGGGGCCGAGCAGTACTTC. It codes for CASSQTSGAEQYF.

The chain carries TRBV28 and TRBJ2-7; D is ambiguous. Trimming left V 1 base short and J 3 bases short, with 4 bases between. The germline gives CDR1 MDHEN, CDR2 SYDVKM. There are 12 residues in the CDR3. The CDR3 DNA reads as TGTGCCAGCAGTTTATTGAGCTACGAGCAGTACTTC. This gives the protein CASSLLSYEQYF.

The chain carries TRBV10-2 and TRBJ1-2, with D perhaps matching TRBD1 (6 bases). The V gene's germline CDR1 is WSHSY and CDR2 SAAADI. CDR3 length equals 15 residues. Trimming stripped 4 bases from V and 2 bases from J, with 14 bases between. The CDR3 sequence: CASSASPQGNYGYTF. The CDR3 nucleotides are TGCGCCAGCAGTGCCTCACCACAGGGAAACTATGGCTACACCTTC.

The chain links TRBV9 to TRBJ2-7; TRBD1 matches 11 bases. The V gene end was trimmed by 3 bases and the J gene end by 3 bases; junction bases not matched to a gene: 5. CDR3 size: 15 residues. The germline V gene encodes CDR1 SGDLS and CDR2 YYNGEE. CDR3 residues: CASSGTGTGGYEQYF. CDR3 in DNA: TGTGCCAGCAGCGGAACCGGGACAGGGGGCTACGAGCAGTACTTC.

The chain links TRBV7-2 to TRBJ2-7; 7 bases are shared with TRBD2. The V and J ends lost 1 base and 2 bases, in that order; junction bases with no gene match: 8. This CDR3 spans 16 amino acids. Germline V gives CDR1 SGHTA, CDR2 FQGNSA. CDR3 sequence: CASSLVGGGSTYEQYF. CDR3 coding DNA: TGTGCCAGCAGCTTAGTCGGGGGAGGGTCTACCTACGAGCAGTACTTC.

V gene TRBV27 combines with J gene TRBJ2-1, with 9 bases aligning to TRBD2. Germline values: CDR1 MNHEY, CDR2 SMNVEV (reference sequence). V lost 6 bases, J lost 6 bases, and 6 bases stayed unmatched. The CDR3 covers 14 residues. The CDR3 spells CASSGTSIGNEQFF. CDR3 nucleotide sequence: TGTGCCAGCAGCGGGACTAGCATAGGCAATGAGCAGTTCTTC.

The CDR3, as DNA: TGCGCCAGCAGGCAAGACTCTGGAAACACCATATATTTT. It yields the protein CASRQDSGNTIYF. J is TRBJ1-3 and V is TRBV10-2, with D uncertain. The germline V gene has CDR1 WSHSY and CDR2 SAAADI. CDR3 length: 13 amino acids. Trimming took 6 bases from V and 0 from J, leaving 6 bases between them.

This clone was counted a single time. This chain joins TRBV27 and TRBJ2-7; 7 bases fit TRBD1. The trim removed 7 bases at V and 2 bases at J, leaving 8 bases unmatched. This CDR3 comprises 14 residues. From germline, CDR1 is MNHEY and CDR2 SMNVEV (reference sequence). The CDR3 coding sequence is TGTGCCAGCACCCTAACAGGGGCCCCCTACGAGCAGTACTTC. This encodes CASTLTGAPYEQYF.

The rearrangement uses TRBV30 and TRBJ2-1, with TRBD2 matching 12 bases. Losses at the gene ends were 5 bases for V and 7 bases for J; bases not matched to a gene: 15. Germline V gene lookup returns CDR1 GTSNPN and CDR2 SVGIG (reference sequence). The CDR3 sequence is 17 residues long. CDR3 sequence (DNA): TGTGCCTGGGACCTAGCGGGAGGGGCTGGGGGATGGAATGAGCAGTTCTTC. It is translated as CAWDLAGGAGGWNEQFF.